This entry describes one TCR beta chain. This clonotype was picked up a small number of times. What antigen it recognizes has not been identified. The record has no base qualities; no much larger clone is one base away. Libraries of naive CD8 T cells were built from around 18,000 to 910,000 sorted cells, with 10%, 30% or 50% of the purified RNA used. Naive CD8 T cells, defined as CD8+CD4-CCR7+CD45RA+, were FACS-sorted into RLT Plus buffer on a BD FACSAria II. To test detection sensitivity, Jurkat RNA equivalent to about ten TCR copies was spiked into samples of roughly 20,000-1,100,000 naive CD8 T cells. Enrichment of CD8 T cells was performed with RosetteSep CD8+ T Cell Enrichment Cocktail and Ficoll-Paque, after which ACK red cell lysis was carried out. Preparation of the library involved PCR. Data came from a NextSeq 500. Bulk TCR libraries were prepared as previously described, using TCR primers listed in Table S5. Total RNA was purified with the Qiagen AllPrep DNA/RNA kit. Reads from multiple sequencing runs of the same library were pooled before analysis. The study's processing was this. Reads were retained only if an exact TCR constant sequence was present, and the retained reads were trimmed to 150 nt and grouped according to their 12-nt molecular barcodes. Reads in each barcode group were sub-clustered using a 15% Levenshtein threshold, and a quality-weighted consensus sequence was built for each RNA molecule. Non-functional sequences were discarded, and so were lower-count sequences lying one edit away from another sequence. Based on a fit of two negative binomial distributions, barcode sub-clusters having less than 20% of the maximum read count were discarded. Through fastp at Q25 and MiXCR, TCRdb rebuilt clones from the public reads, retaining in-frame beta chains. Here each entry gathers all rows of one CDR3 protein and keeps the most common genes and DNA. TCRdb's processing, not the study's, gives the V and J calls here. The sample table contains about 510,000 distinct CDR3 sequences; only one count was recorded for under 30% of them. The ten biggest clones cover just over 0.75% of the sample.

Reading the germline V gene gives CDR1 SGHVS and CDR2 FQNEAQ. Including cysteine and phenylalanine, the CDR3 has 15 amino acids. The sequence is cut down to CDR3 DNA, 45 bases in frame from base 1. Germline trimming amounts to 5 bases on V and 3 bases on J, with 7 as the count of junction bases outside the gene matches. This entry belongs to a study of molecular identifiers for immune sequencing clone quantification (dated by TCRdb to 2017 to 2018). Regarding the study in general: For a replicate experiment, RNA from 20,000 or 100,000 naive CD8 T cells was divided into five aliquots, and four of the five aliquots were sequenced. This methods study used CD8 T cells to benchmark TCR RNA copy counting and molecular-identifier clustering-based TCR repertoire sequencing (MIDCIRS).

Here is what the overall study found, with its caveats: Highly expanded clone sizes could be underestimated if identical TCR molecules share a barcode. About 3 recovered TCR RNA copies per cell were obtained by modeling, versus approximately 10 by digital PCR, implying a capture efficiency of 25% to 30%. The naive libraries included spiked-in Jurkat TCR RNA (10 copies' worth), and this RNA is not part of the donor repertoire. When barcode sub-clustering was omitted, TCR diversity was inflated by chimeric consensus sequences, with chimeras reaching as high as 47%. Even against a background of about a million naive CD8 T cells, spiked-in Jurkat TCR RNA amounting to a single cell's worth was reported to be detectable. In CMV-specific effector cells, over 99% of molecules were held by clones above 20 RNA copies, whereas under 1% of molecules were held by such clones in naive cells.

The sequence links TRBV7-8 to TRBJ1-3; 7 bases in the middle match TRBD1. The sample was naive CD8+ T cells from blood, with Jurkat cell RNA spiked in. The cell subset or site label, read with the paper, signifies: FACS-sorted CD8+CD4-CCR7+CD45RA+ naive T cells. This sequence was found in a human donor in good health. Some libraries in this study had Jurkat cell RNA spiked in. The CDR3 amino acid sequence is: CASSTKTGIGNTIYF. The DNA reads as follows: TGTGCCAGCAGCACCAAGACAGGGATTGGAAACACCATATATTTT.